Presented here are 5 T cell receptor beta chains from one specimen sequenced in a study of vaccination effects on CD4 cells after COVID-19. Culture lasted about ten days before CD4+ T cell isolation. Participants completed two doses of the BNT162b2 or mRNA-1273 vaccine. Their antigens are not known. Sequenced by immunoSEQ multiplex PCR; TCRdb stores in-frame clones only, minus some. The sample includes about 73,000 clones, 65% to 80% of them seen just once. The sample here was CD4+ T cells from PBMCs cultured without peptide, taken after COVID-19 vaccination. The receptors were gathered from a human donor who received a COVID-19 vaccine.

The J gene is TRBJ1-2, the V gene TRBV10-3; weak D call: TRBD1 (6 bases). The germline gives CDR1 ENHRY, CDR2 SYGVKD. The CDR3 totals 13 residues. V lost 2 bases and J 8 bases, leaving 12 bases between the germline ends. The CDR3 nucleotides read TGTGCCATCAGTGAGGTACAGGGAACCGGCTACACCTTC. It is translated as CAISEVQGTGYTF.

This clone appeared once. The chain combines TRBV7-3 with TRBJ2-1, with TRBD1 identical over 8 bases. The CDR3 spans 18 residues. V trimming: 4 bases; J trimming: 0 bases; junction bases outside the gene matches: 11. Germline CDR1 is SGHTA and CDR2 is FQGTGA. This CDR3 reads CASSSSRRQGSSYNEQFF. As DNA, the CDR3 is TGTGCCAGCAGCTCGTCCCGCCGACAGGGGAGCTCCTACAATGAGCAGTTCTTC.

The chain has TRBV7-2 and TRBJ1-2; D uncertain. Trimming shortened V by 4 bases and J by 4 bases, and 13 bases separated the two germline ends. Germline V gene data show CDR1 as SGHTA and CDR2 as FQGNSA. The CDR3 consists of 14 residues. In DNA, the CDR3 is TGTGCCAGCAGCTCGCAGGTGCTCGGCTATGGCTACACCTTC. Its protein product is CASSSQVLGYGYTF.

This clone was seen many times. Distinct nucleotide sequences in the sample also encode this CDR3. The rearrangement uses TRBV29-1 and TRBJ1-1, with TRBD1 identical over 8 bases. In germline, CDR1 is SQVTM, CDR2 ANQGSEA. The CDR3 covers 12 residues. V was pared by 6 bases and J by 1 base, with 1 base of the junction left unmatched. The CDR3 bases are TGCAGCGTAGACAGGGGGAACACTGAAGCTTTCTTT. It encodes CSVDRGNTEAFF.

The chain combines TRBV5-4 with TRBJ2-2; D call uncertain. The germline gives CDR1 SGHNT, CDR2 YYREEE (reference sequence). V lost 1 base and J lost 2, with 0 bases in between. There are 12 residues in the CDR3. The CDR3 region is CASSLNTGELFF. CDR3 sequence (DNA): TGTGCCAGCAGCTTGAACACCGGGGAGCTGTTTTTT.